This T cell receptor (beta chain) originates from a study of blood T cell repertoires in COVID-19. The overall study: PBMCs, B-cell-depleted T cells, or T cells provided the cDNA or gDNA that made up the material.

CDR3 length: 15 residues. After removal of 5 bases from V and 7 bases from J, the junction contained 12 bases not matched to a gene. In germline, CDR1 is MNHEY, CDR2 SVGAGI. Clones were sequenced by immunoSEQ multiplex PCR, and TCRdb holds only the in-frame ones, with some missing. The sample lists roughly 150,000 clones; about 80% were seen once. The genes are TRBV6-5 and TRBJ2-7; TRBD1 matches at 9 bases. The TCR was taken from a human donor in a cohort sampled during active COVID-19. The specimen was peripheral blood. CDR3 region: CASSTAGTGNREQYF. CDR3 coding DNA: TGTGCCAGCAGTACCGCCGGGACAGGGAATCGTGAGCAGTACTTC.